The sequence of this T cell receptor beta chain was determined in a study of T cell responses to AZD1222 COVID-19 vaccine. Findings and caveats of the study: The number of AZD1222 recipients seropositive at baseline was only 5 to 7. Repertoires were obtained only post-peak T cell response. Possibly, clonal diversity was underestimated; donors were largely white British and included more females. Close to half of all spike-specific TCRs reportedly target regions of the variants that are unmutated.

Data came from immunoSEQ multiplex PCR; TCRdb stores just in-frame clones and leaves some out. The sample includes some 120,000 clones, 92% seen only once; the top ten take approximately 1%. A remark on this clone: What it binds is unknown.

The germline V gene has CDR1 LGHNA and CDR2 YNFKEQ. The junction had 3 bases not matched to a gene; V was cut back by 5 bases and J by 1 base. The CDR3 consists of 15 residues. The input for sequencing was peripheral blood, taken on day 0 of AZD1222 vaccination. The TCR comes from an adult in good health. V and J are TRBV4-2 and TRBJ2-7, with 12 bases that match TRBD2. CDR3 amino acids: CASSFGLAGSYEQYF. The DNA for the CDR3 is TGTGCCAGCAGCTTTGGACTAGCGGGATCCTACGAGCAGTACTTC.